The TCR beta chain described here comes from a study of blood T cell repertoires in COVID-19. Across the study: Samples came from the United States, Italy and Spain, spanning acute and convalescent COVID-19. From T cells, B-cell-depleted T cells, or PBMCs came the material, which was cDNA or gDNA.

Trimming removed 4 bases from V and 7 bases from J; junction bases left unmatched: 13. Germline assignment: CDR1 MNHEY and CDR2 SVGAGI. This CDR3 spans 15 amino acids. The authors' processing: By means of reference gene primer amplification, nucleated cell counts were estimated. The repertoire was sequenced with immunoSEQ multiplex PCR; TCRdb's copy has only in-frame clones and lacks some. V, J and clone size derive from that table, while D and trimming were established from the DNA sequence. The sample lists 240,000 or so clones; about 73% were seen once. Specimen: peripheral blood. The sequence was obtained from a woman aged 80 or over with acute or convalescent COVID-19. This sequence joins TRBV6-5 and TRBJ2-7; TRBD1 matches 7 bases. The CDR3 DNA is TGTGCCAGCAGTTCTGGGACAGCGAACCCGTGGGAGCAGTACTTC. Residues: CASSSGTANPWEQYF.